This TCR beta chain is drawn from a study of T cells after yellow fever vaccination. Study background: SMART-Seq v4 Ultra Low Input handled preparation of low-cell-number fractions.

Conversion of TCR transcripts into cDNA relied on 5'RACE template switching, which added a universal primer site and UMIs. TCRdb fed the 5' RACE reads into MiXCR, producing one record per CDR3 protein. In the table there are 550,000 to 750,000 distinct CDR3 sequences, about 13% of which are singletons. This clonotype has a count of ten or more. The TCR was taken from a man in his thirties or forties who received the YFV17D yellow fever vaccine. Sequencing used PBMCs, obtained on the day of the yellow fever booster vaccination.

For the CDR3, the DNA is TGTGCCAGCAGTTCAGCAGGGCTGAACACTGAAGCTTTCTTT. This codes for CASSSAGLNTEAFF. The chain joins TRBV7-9 to TRBJ1-1; maybe TRBD1 (5 bases). This CDR3 region has 14 residues. Trimming stripped 6 bases from V and 0 bases from J, with 11 bases between. Germline V gene sequence: CDR1 SEHNR, CDR2 FQNEAQ (reference sequence).